Reported below is one T cell receptor beta chain. TCRdb keeps only in-frame clones here, not all; method: immunoSEQ multiplex PCR. The sample holds about 36,000 clones, about 92% seen once. The sample belongs to a study of T cell changes during pregnancy in multiple sclerosis. The clonotype originates from a female donor with multiple sclerosis, enrolled in a pregnancy study. Sequencing was carried out using PBMCs (not recorded whether the cells were cultured).

The CDR3 sequence: CASSTGTYNEQFF. The CDR3 DNA reads as TGTGCCAGCTCAACGGGGACCTACAATGAGCAGTTCTTC. The chain has TRBV28 and TRBJ2-1; weak D call: TRBD2 (5 bases). V lost 8 bases to trimming and J lost 2 bases, with 10 bases between them. Looked up from germline, CDR1 is MDHEN and CDR2 is SYDVKM. The CDR3 is 13 residues long.